What follows are 21 T cell receptor beta chains derived from one specimen sequenced in a study of early T cells in non-severe SARS-CoV-2 infection. TCRdb re-called the 5' RACE reads through MiXCR, storing one row per CDR3 protein. The sample holds 65,000 to 80,000 distinct CDR3 sequences, approximately 10% seen once. The sample comprised whole blood. The receptors were gathered from an adult who was a healthcare worker with PCR-confirmed SARS-CoV-2 infection or an uninfected control (not recorded which).

The table lists this clonotype with a few counts. The chain joins TRBV4-1 to TRBJ2-3; D gene ambiguous. Germline V lookup: CDR1 MGHRA, CDR2 YSYEKL. This CDR3 comprises 16 residues. V lost 1 base, J lost 2 bases, and 13 bases lay in between. This CDR3 is CASSQGWVGVTDTQYF. In DNA form, the CDR3 reads TGCGCCAGCAGCCAAGGCTGGGTGGGTGTCACAGATACGCAGTATTTT.

This clonotype was counted ten times or more. The chain couples TRBV7-3 to TRBJ2-2; no definite D call. V was shortened by 4 bases and J by 8 bases, with 8 bases between the two germline ends. CDR3 length: 12 amino acids. Germline V CDR1 and CDR2: SGHTA, FQGTGA. CDR3 nucleotides: TGTGCCAGCAGCTCCGACTTGGGGGAGCTGTTTTTT. Amino acid sequence: CASSSDLGELFF.

The V and J genes are TRBV29-1 and TRBJ1-1, with TRBD1 identical over 7 bases. The CDR3 sequence is 14 residues long. Trimming took 7 bases from V and 1 from J; bases not matched to a gene: 9. From germline, CDR1 is SQVTM and CDR2 ANQGSEA. CDR3 DNA sequence: TGCAGCGCCAGAGGCGAGGGGGCGAACACTGAAGCTTTCTTT. It is translated as CSARGEGANTEAFF.

There are a few counts of this clonotype. Written as DNA, the CDR3 is TGTGCCAGCAGCCAAGGATACAGGGTCTATGAGCAGTTCTTC. It codes for CASSQGYRVYEQFF. The chain employs TRBV3-1 and TRBJ2-1, with D maybe TRBD1 (6 bases). The CDR3 length is 14 residues. CDR1 is LGHDT, CDR2 YNNKEL, per germline (reference sequence). V was cut by 1 base and J by 8 bases, with 12 bases left in between.

This clonotype was recorded at least ten times. The gene calls are TRBV9 and TRBJ2-3, with TRBD1 matching 7 bases. The V segment lost 4 bases and the J segment 1 base; nucleotides outside the gene matches: 9. Germline V gene sequence: CDR1 SGDLS, CDR2 YYNGEE. CDR3 size: 16 residues. The DNA for the CDR3 is TGTGCCAGCAGCTCTCCCAACAGGGGTGGCACAGATACGCAGTATTTT. Amino acid sequence: CASSSPNRGGTDTQYF.

This clonotype was observed many times. The V and J genes are TRBV2 and TRBJ1-6; possibly TRBD1 for D (5 bases). Germline V lookup: CDR1 SNHLY, CDR2 FYNNEI. The V gene lost 3 bases and the J gene lost 10 bases, with 16 bases spanning the gap. CDR3 length: 15 residues. The CDR3 bases are TGTGCCAGCAGTGAGGGGGACCCCCTCCGGTCACCCCTCCACTTT. Encoded protein: CASSEGDPLRSPLHF.

J is TRBJ2-3 and V is TRBV6-2 or TRBV6-3, with 10 bases matching TRBD1. Germline V CDR1 and CDR2: MNHEY, SVGEGT. The CDR3 loop spans 16 amino acids. V lost 5 bases, J lost 2 bases, and 7 bases stayed unmatched. The CDR3 loop is CASSLRDRGPTDTQYF. CDR3 coding DNA: TGTGCCAGCAGTCTCCGGGACAGGGGACCCACAGATACGCAGTATTTT.

This clonotype was recorded many times. V and J are TRBV18 and TRBJ1-1, with D unclear. Germline V gene sequence: CDR1 KGHSH, CDR2 LQKENI. Between the trimmed V and J ends, which lost 3 bases and 0 bases, there was a span of 5 bases. The CDR3 covers 13 residues. DNA for the CDR3: TGTGCCAGCTCACCTCAACTGAACACTGAAGCTTTCTTT. This translates into CASSPQLNTEAFF. The full variable domain, in which reference TRBV18 and TRBJ1-1 provide the parts outside the CDR3, is NAGVMQNPRHLVRRRGQEARLRCSPMKGHSHVYWYRQLPEEGLKFMVYLQKENIIDESGMPKERFSAEFPKEGPSILRIQQVVRGDSAAYFCASSPQLNTEAFFGQGTRLTVV.

This clonotype has a count of ten or more. The genes are TRBV4-1 and TRBJ2-2, with 8 positions matching TRBD1. V shed 2 bases, J shed 3 bases, and the junction held 2 bases outside the gene matches. This CDR3 has 15 residues. The V gene's germline CDR1 is MGHRA and CDR2 YSYEKL. CDR3 amino acids: CASSQLDRDTGELFF. The DNA of the CDR3 is TGCGCCAGCAGCCAACTGGACAGGGACACCGGGGAGCTGTTTTTT.

This clonotype appeared many times. The V call is TRBV7-8, the J call TRBJ1-2; D call uncertain. CDR3 size: 14 residues. Germline CDR1 and CDR2: SGHVS and FQNEAQ. V lost 4 bases to trimming and J lost 8 bases, with 17 bases between them. The CDR3 here is CASSSRTAGWGYTF. In DNA, the CDR3 is TGTGCCAGCAGCTCTCGGACGGCCGGCTGGGGCTACACCTTC.

The table lists this clonotype with a few counts. The chain combines TRBV6-5 with TRBJ2-5; D is uncertain. CDR1 and CDR2 (germline): MNHEY, SVGAGI. V was pared by 8 bases and J by 2 bases, with 9 bases between. The CDR3 runs 12 residues. The DNA for the CDR3 is TGTGCCAGCGGCGGAAGACAAGAGACCCAGTACTTC. Protein product: CASGGRQETQYF.

This sequence joins TRBV19 and TRBJ1-1; no firm D call. V was shortened by 5 bases and J by 4 bases, with 17 bases between the two germline ends. The germline V gene has CDR1 LNHDA and CDR2 SQIVND (reference sequence). CDR3 length: 15 amino acids. CDR3 DNA: TGTGCCAGTAGTGGGCCGGTGGGCCTGAGCACTGAAGCTTTCTTT. It yields the protein CASSGPVGLSTEAFF.

This clonotype was picked up many times. The V gene is TRBV6-5, the J gene TRBJ1-2, with a possible D match to TRBD1 (5 bases). The germline V gene has CDR1 MNHEY and CDR2 SVGAGI. V shed 6 bases and J shed 6 bases, with 20 bases lying between them. The CDR3 is made up of 15 amino acids. The CDR3 reads CASSQGLEDFHGYTF. In nucleotides, the CDR3 is TGTGCCAGCAGCCAGGGACTGGAGGACTTCCATGGCTACACCTTC.

The V gene is TRBV6-6, the J gene TRBJ2-5, with D tentatively TRBD1 (5 bases). The V end was cut by 0 bases, the J end by 2 bases, with 13 bases between. The CDR3 runs to 16 residues. Germline loops: CDR1 MNHNY, CDR2 SVGAGI (reference sequence). The CDR3 spells CASSYSPRGRQETQYF. CDR3 nucleotide sequence: TGTGCCAGCAGTTACTCTCCTAGGGGCAGGCAAGAGACCCAGTACTTC.

This chain connects TRBV11-2 to TRBJ1-4, with unresolved D. The CDR3 is 14 amino acids. V lost 1 base to trimming and J lost 4 bases, with 7 bases between them. Germline assignment: CDR1 SGHAT and CDR2 FQNNGV. The CDR3 DNA reads as TGTGCCAGCAGCTTAGGCGGCCATAATGAAAAACTGTTTTTT. Its translation: CASSLGGHNEKLFF.

This clonotype has only one observation. Germline and junction disagree at one end, which may indicate a read error. This rearrangement joins TRBV7-9 to TRBJ1-6; no clear D. CDR1 is SEHNR, CDR2 FQNEAQ, per germline (reference sequence). This CDR3 region has 15 residues. The CDR3 here is CVSSLSDSYNSPLHF. The DNA for the CDR3 is TGTGTCAGCAGCTTGAGTGACTCCTATAATTCACCCCTCCACTTT.

This clonotype was picked up a small number of times. V and J are TRBV6-5 and TRBJ2-6; D ambiguous. The CDR3 has 15 amino acids. Trimming removed 3 bases from V and 1 base from J, with 7 bases in between. Per the germline V gene, CDR1 is MNHEY and CDR2 is SVGAGI. In DNA, the CDR3 is TGTGCCAGCAGTTATGGACGATCTGGGGCCAACGTCCTGACTTTC. Amino acid sequence: CASSYGRSGANVLTF.

As for this clonotype: A single base separates this from a much larger clone, so it may be a read error. V usage is TRBV29-1 and J usage is TRBJ1-1, with D possibly TRBD1 on 5 matching bases. This CDR3 is 15 amino acids long. The germline CDR1 and CDR2 sequences are SQVTM and ANQGSEA. The V gene lost 3 bases and the J gene lost 0 bases, with 14 bases spanning the gap. CDR3 nucleotide sequence: TGCAGCGTTGACGGGGACTGCCGCATGAACACTGAAGCTTTCTTT. It codes for CSVDGDCRMNTEAFF.

This clonotype was picked up many times. The chain carries TRBV7-9 and TRBJ1-5; TRBD1 is a possible D gene (6 bases). The CDR3 consists of 15 residues. V shed 4 bases and J shed 5 bases, with 15 bases lying between them. Germline V lookup: CDR1 SEHNR, CDR2 FQNEAQ (reference sequence). The CDR3 region has the DNA TGTGCCAGCAGCTCCCCCGAGGGGGGGTATCAGCCCCAGCATTTT. This translates into CASSSPEGGYQPQHF. Combining the CDR3 with reference TRBV7-9 and TRBJ1-5 gives the whole variable domain DTGVSQNPRHKITKRGQNVTFRCDPISEHNRLYWYRQTLGQGPEFLTYFQNEAQLEKSRLLSDRFSAERPKGSFSTLEIQRTEQGDSAMYLCASSSPEGGYQPQHFGDGTRLSIL.

This clonotype was seen repeatedly, ten times or more. The junction departs from germline at one end; a sequencing error may be responsible. This sequence joins TRBV7-6 and TRBJ2-7, with 9 bases that match TRBD1. CDR3 length: 17 amino acids. Germline CDR1 and CDR2: SGHVS and FNYEAQ. CDR3 DNA sequence: TGTGCCAGCACCTTACCCATCCCCGGGACAGGGTATTGGGAGCAGTACTTC. This translates into CASTLPIPGTGYWEQYF.

The chain links TRBV20-1 to TRBJ2-3, with a tentative D call TRBD1 (5 bases). Germline V gene lookup returns CDR1 DFQATT and CDR2 SNEGSKA (reference sequence). CDR3 length: 14 residues. V lost 5 bases, J lost 1 base, and 13 bases lay in between. DNA for the CDR3: TGCAGTGCTCGACAGACCATCGGCACAGATACGCAGTATTTT. Its protein is CSARQTIGTDTQYF.